Here is one T cell receptor (beta chain) with its context. This record belongs to a study of technical replicates of blood from a few donors. Trimming removed 5 bases at V and 5 bases at J, with 9 bases between. Germline CDR1 SGHAT, CDR2 FQNNGV. The CDR3 spans 12 residues. Produced via immunoSEQ multiplex PCR; TCRdb's table is partial and in-frame only. This sample has more than 65,000 clones, with around 94% found just once. This chain links TRBV11-2 with TRBJ1-1; D might be TRBD1 (5 bases). Sequencing used T cells isolated from PBMCs. The TCR originated in a human donor in good health. Here the CDR3 reads CASSTGWTEAFF. The CDR3 nucleotides read TGTGCCAGCAGCACAGGATGGACTGAAGCTTTCTTT.